Following are 7 T cell receptor beta chains from one sample sequenced in a study of memory CD4+ T cells and cytomegalovirus serostatus. The sort gate was single viable CD3+CD4+CD8-CD45RO+ cells for memory CD4+ T cells. Repertoires were generated with immunoSEQ multiplex PCR, while TCRdb's copy carries only in-frame clones and drops some. The repertoire holds more than 55,000 clones, around 83% seen once, with about 1% in the top ten. The sequenced sample was memory CD4+ T cells from blood. The source is an adult in good health and CMV-seronegative.

The chain joins TRBV5-6 to TRBJ2-3, with D possibly TRBD1 on 5 matching bases. V was pared by 5 bases and J by 2 bases, with 15 bases between. The CDR3 length is 15 residues. CDR1 is SGHDT and CDR2 is YYEEEE in the germline V gene. The CDR3 reads CASRSGYGTTDTQYF. The CDR3 DNA reads TGTGCCAGCAGGTCAGGGTATGGCACCACAGATACGCAGTATTTT. The full variable domain, completed using reference TRBV5-6 and TRBJ2-3, is DAGVTQSPTHLIKTRGQQVTLRCSPKSGHDTVSWYQQALGQGPQFIFQYYEEEERQRGNFPDRFSGHQFPNYSSELNVNALLLGDSALYLCASRSGYGTTDTQYFGPGTRLTVL.

The sample holds a few counts of this clone. The V call is TRBV4-2, the J call TRBJ2-1, with D uncertain. In germline, CDR1 is LGHNA, CDR2 YNFKEQ. The germline V and J ends were trimmed by 0 bases and 9 bases, with 12 bases remaining between them. The CDR3 covers 14 residues. CDR3 amino acids: CASSQDTRSPEQFF. The CDR3 region has the DNA TGTGCCAGCAGCCAAGATACACGTTCGCCTGAGCAGTTCTTC.

The J gene is TRBJ2-2, the V gene TRBV7-2; no definite D call. V dropped 4 bases and J dropped 4 bases, with 13 bases sitting between them. Germline V gene lookup returns CDR1 SGHTA and CDR2 FQGNSA. The CDR3 is 15 residues long. The CDR3 DNA is TGTGCCAGCAGCTCCGGCCTTCGGTCCACCGGGGAGCTGTTTTTT. Amino acid sequence: CASSSGLRSTGELFF.

The V and J genes are TRBV29-1 and TRBJ2-3; 8 bases match TRBD2. The V gene's germline CDR1 is SQVTM and CDR2 ANQGSEA. Unmatched junction bases numbered 6, after V lost 0 bases and J lost 4 bases. There are 15 residues in the CDR3. The CDR3 coding sequence is TGCAGCGTTGAAGATCGGGCGGGAGGACCAGATACGCAGTATTTT. Translating gives CSVEDRAGGPDTQYF.

The CDR3 region has the DNA TGTGCCAGCAGCTTAAGGGCGGGACAGGGGTTTTACGGGGAGCTGTTTTTT. This gives the protein CASSLRAGQGFYGELFF. This chain uses TRBV7-9 with TRBJ2-2, with 10 bases identical to TRBD1. The V gene's germline CDR1 is SEHNR and CDR2 FQNEAQ (reference sequence). The CDR3 is 17 amino acids. V shed 2 bases and J 7 bases; nucleotides not matched to a gene: 10.

V gene TRBV29-1 combines with J gene TRBJ1-3; D is perhaps TRBD1 (6 bases). Trimming removed 6 bases from V and 2 bases from J, with 14 bases in between. The V gene's germline CDR1 is SQVTM and CDR2 ANQGSEA. The CDR3 spans 14 residues. The DNA for the CDR3 is TGCAGCGTCGGGGGGGCGGATACTGGAAACACCATATATTTT. Its translation: CSVGGADTGNTIYF. Drawing the rest from reference TRBV29-1 and TRBJ1-3, the complete variable domain is SAVISQKPSRDICQRGTSLTIQCQVDSQVTMMFWYRQQPGQSLTLIATANQGSEATYESGFVIDKFPISRPNLTFSTLTVSNMSPEDSSIYLCSVGGADTGNTIYFGEGSWLTVV.

The chain links TRBV29-1 to TRBJ2-3; 9 nucleotides agree with TRBD1. J lost 7 bases, V lost 0 bases, and 8 bases had no gene match. The CDR3 is 15 residues long. Germline V lookup: CDR1 SQVTM, CDR2 ANQGSEA. The CDR3 protein is CSVEDTGTGYHTQYF. The CDR3 coding sequence is TGCAGCGTTGAAGACACCGGGACAGGGTATCATACGCAGTATTTT.